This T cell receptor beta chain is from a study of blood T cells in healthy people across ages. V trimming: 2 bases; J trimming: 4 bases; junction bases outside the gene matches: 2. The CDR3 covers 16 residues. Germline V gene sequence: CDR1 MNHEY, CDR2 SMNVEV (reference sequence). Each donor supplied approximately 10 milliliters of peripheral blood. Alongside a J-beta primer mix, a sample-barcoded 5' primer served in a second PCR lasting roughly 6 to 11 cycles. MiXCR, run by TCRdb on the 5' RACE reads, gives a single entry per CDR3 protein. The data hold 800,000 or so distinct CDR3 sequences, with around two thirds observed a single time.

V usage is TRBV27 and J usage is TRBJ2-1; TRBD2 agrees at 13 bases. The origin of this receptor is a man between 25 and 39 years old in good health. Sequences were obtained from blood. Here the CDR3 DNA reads TGTGCCAGCAGTTTACCGGGACTAGCGGGGTACAATGAGCAGTTCTTC. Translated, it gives CASSLPGLAGYNEQFF.